This is a list of T cell receptor beta chains from one sample in a study of T cells expressing NK-cell markers. From its re-call of the 5' RACE reads, TCRdb lists each CDR3 protein once, without DNA. The sample totals some 500,000 distinct CDR3 sequences. The sequenced material came from blood T cells: a sorted CD56 or NKG2C T cell subset, CD4+ or CD8+ T cells, or bulk PBMC T cells (not recorded which). The receptors here all came from a woman in her fifties or sixties in good health. The CDR3 runs from the conserved cysteine through the conserved F or W.

J gene	V gene	CDR3 protein
TRBJ2-1	TRBV6-6	CASTPGVGYNEQFF
TRBJ2-3	TRBV5-1	CASSPSGEATQYF
TRBJ1-2	TRBV7-3	CASSLTGGQARDGYTF
TRBJ1-4	TRBV4-1	CASSQGVLTAEKLFF
TRBJ2-2	TRBV5-1	CASTNIQGARTGELFF
TRBJ2-3	TRBV5-6	CASSSDAGLAATDTQYF
TRBJ2-1	TRBV7-9	CASSLARTGKSEQFF
TRBJ1-5	TRBV20-1	CSARTPTGLGNQPQHF
TRBJ1-1	TRBV6-5	CASSYSGTPSNTEAFF
TRBJ1-5	TRBV12-3/TRBV12-4	CATGPGRNQPQHF
TRBJ1-4	TRBV5-1	CASSLQGAKEEKLFF
TRBJ2-2	TRBV7-6	CASSQGQGGTGELFF
TRBJ2-7	TRBV7-2	CASSSSNYEQYF
TRBJ2-7	TRBV5-1	CASSLGWQNYEQYF
TRBJ2-2	TRBV4-2	CASSPLPPGTGTGELFF
TRBJ2-5	TRBV6-1	CASSERANQETQYF
TRBJ2-2	TRBV11-1	CASSQGMNTGELFF
TRBJ2-3	TRBV19	CASREVITDTQYF
TRBJ1-1	TRBV9	CASSGPSGGQNTEAFF
TRBJ1-3	TRBV29-1	CSVAQADIRNTIYF
TRBJ2-1	TRBV20-1	CSASRTSGIDEQFF
TRBJ2-3	TRBV20-1	CSVPSGNGITDTQYF
TRBJ2-7	TRBV12-3/TRBV12-4	CASSSTAGPYEQYF
TRBJ1-4	TRBV10-3	CAISDRDSPNEKLFF
TRBJ1-2	TRBV6-5	CASSAGDRRFTYTF
TRBJ2-3	TRBV5-6	CATSPQSTDTQYF
TRBJ1-1	TRBV3-1	CASSQGFAAEAFF
TRBJ2-5	TRBV20-1	CSARDRRFQETQYF
TRBJ1-2	TRBV20-1	CSASSNRADGYTF
TRBJ1-1	TRBV7-2	CASSTHPGRDTEAFF
TRBJ2-3	TRBV10-2	CATQTSVTDTQYF
TRBJ2-1	TRBV5-4	CASSSGLADFNEQFF
TRBJ2-3	TRBV12-3/TRBV12-4	CASSLVGNTDTQYF
TRBJ1-1	TRBV27	CASSLFDRNTEAFF
TRBJ1-1	TRBV5-1	CASTLNGQNTEAFF
TRBJ2-1	TRBV24-1	CATSAQQGSYNEQFF
TRBJ2-1	TRBV7-9	CATGGLDRAYNEQFF
TRBJ2-7	TRBV6-2/TRBV6-3	CASSYSTSGGGLFYEQYF
TRBJ2-5	TRBV14	CASSQVAEETQYF
TRBJ2-3	TRBV6-1	CASSEERGRKDTQYF
TRBJ2-2	TRBV25-1	CASSESPNTGELFF
TRBJ1-1	TRBV7-6	CASSRQGAGNTEAFF
TRBJ2-7	TRBV12-3/TRBV12-4	CASSRDSPYEQYF
TRBJ2-1	TRBV5-1	CASTRLAGMNEQFF
TRBJ2-1	TRBV4-1	CASSFSGTKGLAGGSTSFNEQFF
TRBJ1-1	TRBV15	CATSAPGQGRLVAFF
TRBJ1-1	TRBV25-1	CASSESSFGAEAFF
TRBJ1-2	TRBV4-2	CASSQDDSRAYGYTF
TRBJ1-5	TRBV27	CTSSLSIEMVQPQHF
TRBJ2-2	TRBV5-1	CASSLAVGTPTGELFF
TRBJ1-1	TRBV12-3/TRBV12-4	CASSLKGFGAEAFF
TRBJ2-1	TRBV12-3/TRBV12-4	CASSLPLGETFYNEQFF
TRBJ1-4	TRBV20-1	CSASTDLLTEKLFF
TRBJ2-3	TRBV30	CAWSRDRASDTQYF
TRBJ2-1	TRBV7-8	CASSISGRIYEQFF
TRBJ2-3	TRBV2	CASRGPWGDTQYF
TRBJ1-1	TRBV20-1	CRTRGGAGEAFF